The TCR beta chain under discussion was sequenced for a study of shared clonotypes between healthy human individuals. Across the whole study: Donors, aged 18 to 49, were a couple of women and a few men. Study-wide results and limits: The study found about 4.6% of naive CD4 clonotypes shared across several donors.

This clone showed up just once. Its antigen remains unknown. Sorted-subset replicate PCR reactions contained 200 ng DNA, corresponding to some 29,000 T cell genomes. The method was immunoSEQ multiplex PCR; TCRdb's version includes in-frame clones alone and lacks a portion of them. The sample lists 2 million to 3 million clones, over 85% occurring once. Looked up from germline, CDR1 is GTSNPN and CDR2 is SVGIG (reference sequence). The V end lost 4 bases, the J end lost 7 bases, and 14 bases lay between the germline ends. The CDR3 consists of 13 residues. In the CD4+ fraction, cells were divided into CD45RA+ naive and CD45RA-negative memory subsets.

The rearrangement uses TRBV30 and TRBJ1-3, with TRBD1 as a possible D gene (6 bases). The origin of this receptor is a man younger than 35 in good health. Some clones in this sample may be carry-over from other donors' samples. The sequencing input was naive CD4+ T cells from PBMCs. The subset here: CD45RA+ positively selected. The CDR3: CAWTDLGANTIYF. The CDR3 coding sequence is TGTGCCTGGACGGACCTGGGGGCGAACACCATATATTTT. The whole variable domain, remainder taken from reference TRBV30 and TRBJ1-3, is SQTIHQWPATLVQPVGSPLSLECTVEGTSNPNLYWYRQAAGRGLQLLFYSVGIGQISSEVPQNLSASRPQDRQFILSSKKLLLSDSGFYLCAWTDLGANTIYFGEGSWLTVV.